The 31 T cell receptor beta chains in this list originate from one sample, sequenced in a study of blood T cell repertoires in COVID-19. TCRdb keeps only in-frame clones here, not all; method: immunoSEQ multiplex PCR. The sample gives about 180,000 clones, 82% of which show up once; 8% to 9.5% is in the top ten. Sequencing was done on a sample of peripheral blood. The receptors stem from a woman aged 70-85 years with acute or convalescent COVID-19.

The chain combines TRBV29-1 with TRBJ1-2, with D possibly TRBD1 on 5 matching bases. The ends were cut back, 7 bases at V and 5 bases at J, with 17 bases in the middle. Germline loops: CDR1 SQVTM, CDR2 ANQGSEA. The length of the CDR3 is 13 residues. The CDR3 nucleotides are TGCAGCGCCAGTCGGGGGGACCGTTATGGCTACACCTTC. Translation: CSASRGDRYGYTF.

This clone is deemed medium-sized (0.01 to 0.1%). The gene calls are TRBV11-1 and TRBJ1-1, with 9 bases aligning to TRBD1. Germline V gene data show CDR1 as SGHAT and CDR2 as FQDESV (reference sequence). The trim removed 4 bases at V and 5 bases at J, leaving 5 bases unmatched. This CDR3 is built from 14 residues. CDR3 DNA: TGTGCCAGCAGCTCTCCGGGACAGGGTACTGAAGCTTTCTTT. This translates into CASSSPGQGTEAFF. Together with reference TRBV11-1 and TRBJ1-1, the CDR3 gives the full variable domain: EAEVAQSPRYKITEKSQAVAFWCDPISGHATLYWYRQILGQGPELLVQFQDESVVDDSQLPKDRFSAERLKGVDSTLKIQPAELGDSAMYLCASSSPGQGTEAFFGQGTRLTVV.

The V and J genes are TRBV29-1 and TRBJ1-5; 9 bases are shared with TRBD1. From germline, CDR1 is SQVTM and CDR2 ANQGSEA. The J segment lost 6 bases and the V segment lost 0 bases, leaving 3 bases of the junction unmatched. This CDR3 spans 14 amino acids. The CDR3 nucleotides are TGCAGCGTTGAAGAGACAGGGGGTAGTCAGCCCCAGCATTTT. Its translation: CSVEETGGSQPQHF.

V gene TRBV7-6 combines with J gene TRBJ2-6; tentatively, D is TRBD1 (6 bases). V was shortened by 5 bases and J by 0 bases, with 8 bases between the two germline ends. CDR1 is SGHVS and CDR2 is FNYEAQ in the germline V gene. The CDR3 has 15 residues. CDR3 coding DNA: TGTGCCAGCAGCGTACAGGGCTCTGGGGCCAACGTCCTGACTTTC. This encodes CASSVQGSGANVLTF.

J is TRBJ1-6 and V is TRBV5-1; no definite D call. V was cut by 0 bases and J by 6 bases, with 16 bases left in between. This CDR3 is 17 amino acids long. Germline lookup yields CDR1 SGHRS and CDR2 YFSETQ. CDR3 bases: TGCGCCAGCAGCTTGGTGCCGGGCGAGGGTTTTAATTCACCCCTCCACTTT. Protein sequence: CASSLVPGEGFNSPLHF.

This CDR3 reads CASSLQGMPQHF. The CDR3 bases are TGTGCCAGCAGTCTGCAGGGGATGCCCCAGCATTTT. This chain joins TRBV28 and TRBJ1-5; the D gene is possibly TRBD1 (6 bases). The germline V gene has CDR1 MDHEN and CDR2 SYDVKM. V lost 5 bases and J 9 bases, leaving 11 bases between the germline ends. CDR3 size: 12 residues.

J is TRBJ1-3 and V is TRBV23-1; maybe TRBD1 (5 bases). TRBV23-1 qualifies as an ORF whose function is uncertain. This CDR3 spans 16 amino acids. Trimming shortened V by 2 bases and J by 0 bases, and 11 bases separated the two germline ends. This CDR3 is CASSQRQNFSGNTIYF. CDR3 bases: TGCGCCAGCAGTCAACGACAGAATTTCTCTGGAAACACCATATATTTT.

J is TRBJ2-3 and V is TRBV18; 8 nucleotides agree with TRBD2. The V gene end was trimmed by 3 bases and the J gene end by 5 bases; junction bases not matched to a gene: 16. Germline assignment: CDR1 KGHSH and CDR2 LQKENI. The CDR3 consists of 18 residues. The chain's CDR3 is CASSPSHPSGPVEDTQYF. In DNA form, the CDR3 reads TGTGCCAGCTCACCGAGCCACCCTAGCGGGCCGGTAGAAGATACGCAGTATTTT. Full variable domain (remainder filled in from reference TRBV18 and TRBJ2-3): NAGVMQNPRHLVRRRGQEARLRCSPMKGHSHVYWYRQLPEEGLKFMVYLQKENIIDESGMPKERFSAEFPKEGPSILRIQQVVRGDSAAYFCASSPSHPSGPVEDTQYFGPGTRLTVL.

The chain joins TRBV5-1 to TRBJ2-7, with D perhaps matching TRBD1 (5 bases). The CDR3 length is 16 residues. CDR1 and CDR2 (germline): SGHRS, YFSETQ. The V and J ends lost 4 bases and 4 bases respectively, with 21 bases between them. This CDR3 reads CASSPATGRANYEQYF. CDR3 DNA: TGCGCCAGCAGCCCCGCCACGGGCAGGGCGAATTACGAGCAGTACTTC.

The rearrangement joins TRBV7-3 to TRBJ2-2, with TRBD1 matching 8 bases. After removal of 6 bases from V and 2 bases from J, the junction contained 8 bases not matched to a gene. CDR1 SGHTA and CDR2 FQGTGA come from the germline V gene. This CDR3 has 16 amino acids. CDR3 bases: TGTGCCAGCAGTCGACAGGGGCACCGTAACACCGGGGAGCTGTTTTTT. It specifies CASSRQGHRNTGELFF.

V is TRBV5-4 and J is TRBJ1-2, with D uncertain. Deletions cut 2 bases from V and 1 base from J, with 6 bases between. The CDR3 spans 13 residues. In germline, CDR1 is SGHNT, CDR2 YYREEE (reference sequence). CDR3 amino acids: CASSLGGNYGYTF. As DNA, the CDR3 is TGTGCCAGCAGCTTAGGCGGTAACTATGGCTACACCTTC.

The chain has TRBV7-2 and TRBJ2-7; 7 bases fit TRBD2. The trim removed 1 base at V and 0 bases at J, leaving 3 bases unmatched. Germline V CDR1 and CDR2: SGHTA, FQGNSA. CDR3 length: 15 residues. The CDR3 DNA follows: TGTGCCAGCAGCTTAGTGGGGGGGAGCTCCTACGAGCAGTACTTC. It is translated as CASSLVGGSSYEQYF.

The CDR3 loop is CASRPTGEVNYGYTF. DNA for the CDR3: TGTGCCAGCAGGCCCACGGGGGAGGTTAACTATGGCTACACCTTC. V and J are TRBV28 and TRBJ1-2; possibly TRBD1 for D (5 bases). Trimming stripped 6 bases from V and 1 base from J, with 15 bases between. The germline gives CDR1 MDHEN, CDR2 SYDVKM. This CDR3 spans 15 amino acids.

The chain is built from TRBV7-9 and TRBJ2-3; TRBD1 matches at 8 bases. The CDR3 is 15 residues long. Trimming at V came to 5 bases and at J to 6 bases, leaving 10 bases not matched to a gene. From germline, CDR1 is SEHNR and CDR2 FQNEAQ (reference sequence). The CDR3 reads CASSPGQGQADTQYF. CDR3 DNA: TGTGCCAGCAGCCCTGGACAGGGACAAGCGGATACGCAGTATTTT.

The rearrangement links TRBV6-5 to TRBJ2-7; D perhaps matches TRBD2 (6 bases). The CDR3 sequence is 12 residues long. Trimming cost V 10 bases and J 4 bases, with 14 bases left between them. Germline CDR1 and CDR2: MNHEY and SVGAGI. CDR3 nucleotide sequence: TGTGCCATTGGGCGGGGATTGTACGAGCAGTACTTC. It translates to CAIGRGLYEQYF.

This chain connects TRBV28 to TRBJ2-1; 7 bases line up with TRBD2. The CDR3 covers 14 residues. Trimming at V came to 8 bases and at J to 5 bases, leaving 9 bases not matched to a gene. From germline, CDR1 is MDHEN and CDR2 SYDVKM. The DNA of the CDR3 is TGTGCCAGCGACCGATTAGCGGGCAACAATGAGCAGTTCTTC. Protein sequence: CASDRLAGNNEQFF.

V usage is TRBV6-1 and J usage is TRBJ1-5, with D possibly TRBD1 on 6 matching bases. Germline V lookup: CDR1 MNHNS, CDR2 SASEGT. With 2 bases removed from V and 3 bases from J, the gap between germline ends came to 17 bases. This CDR3 is 17 amino acids long. The CDR3 DNA follows: TGTGCCAGCAGTGAACACCGAACAGGGATCCTCAATCAGCCCCAGCATTTT. Its translation: CASSEHRTGILNQPQHF.

The CDR3 nucleotides read TGCAGCGCCCGTGGGGGGGAGTTGCTCCCTAATGAAAAACTGTTTTTT. Translated, it gives CSARGGELLPNEKLFF. This chain uses TRBV29-1 with TRBJ1-4; possible D gene TRBD1, 5 bases. The germline CDR1 and CDR2 sequences are SQVTM and ANQGSEA. V was pared by 7 bases and J by 3 bases, with 21 bases between. The CDR3 has 16 residues.

This chain uses TRBV5-4 with TRBJ2-1; possible D gene TRBD2, 6 bases. The CDR3 sequence is 14 residues long. Trimming took off 5 bases at V and 3 bases at J, with 12 bases between the two ends. CDR1 is SGHNT and CDR2 is YYREEE in the germline V gene (reference sequence). The CDR3 is CASRREKRYNEQFF. CDR3 sequence (DNA): TGTGCCAGCAGGCGGGAAAAGCGCTACAATGAGCAGTTCTTC.

The chain links TRBV28 to TRBJ2-1; a possible D gene is TRBD1 (6 bases). Germline V CDR1 and CDR2: MDHEN, SYDVKM. CDR3 size: 15 residues. Trimming removed 6 bases at V and 6 bases at J, with 18 bases between. In nucleotides, the CDR3 is TGTGCCAGCAGCCCCGGACAGCGGAGACGCAATGAGCAGTTCTTC. It encodes CASSPGQRRRNEQFF.

Only a few counts were recorded for this clone. The chain links TRBV9 to TRBJ1-1; the D gene is possibly TRBD1 (6 bases). Germline CDR1 is SGDLS and CDR2 is YYNGEE. CDR3 size: 14 residues. Trimming left V 4 bases short and J 1 base short, with 11 bases between. CDR3 sequence reads: CASSSEGENTEAFF. The CDR3 DNA sequence: TGTGCCAGCAGCTCCGAGGGGGAGAACACTGAAGCTTTCTTT. Filled out from reference TRBV9 and TRBJ1-1, the complete variable domain reads DSGVTQTPKHLITATGQRVTLRCSPRSGDLSVYWYQQSLDQGLQFLIQYYNGEERAKGNILERFSAQQFPDLHSELNLSSLELGDSALYFCASSSEGENTEAFFGQGTRLTVV.

This chain joins TRBV7-8 and TRBJ2-5, with 8 nucleotides matching TRBD1. Germline lookup yields CDR1 SGHVS and CDR2 FQNEAQ. The CDR3 length is 18 residues. V lost 2 bases to trimming and J lost 5 bases; unmatched junction nucleotides: 16. CDR3 sequence (DNA): TGTGCCAGCAGCTTACGGCAAACTCGGACAGGGCGAGGGGAGACCCAGTACTTC. Translating it yields CASSLRQTRTGRGETQYF. Full variable domain (outside the CDR3, taken from reference TRBV7-8 and TRBJ2-5): GAGVSQSPRYKVAKRGQDVALRCDPISGHVSLFWYQQALGQGPEFLTYFQNEAQLDKSGLPSDRFFAERPEGSVSTLKIQRTQQEDSAVYLCASSLRQTRTGRGETQYFGPGTRLLVL.

Only one count was recorded for this clone. The chain carries TRBV6-6 and TRBJ1-3, with 8 bases matching TRBD1. The length of the CDR3 is 16 residues. Germline V CDR1 and CDR2: MNHNY, SVGAGI (reference sequence). Losses at the gene ends were 5 bases for V and 0 bases for J; bases not matched to a gene: 6. CDR3 residues: CASSSGQGSSGNTIYF. CDR3 DNA sequence: TGTGCCAGCAGTAGTGGACAGGGAAGCTCTGGAAACACCATATATTTT.

The chain carries TRBV7-9 and TRBJ1-2; 7 bases fit TRBD1. The V segment lost 1 base and the J segment 5 bases; nucleotides outside the gene matches: 7. CDR3 size: 15 residues. The germline V gene has CDR1 SEHNR and CDR2 FQNEAQ (reference sequence). Here the CDR3 DNA reads TGTGCCAGCAGCTTAGACCGGACAGGCTTATATGGCTACACCTTC. As protein: CASSLDRTGLYGYTF. Filled out from reference TRBV7-9 and TRBJ1-2, the complete variable domain reads DTGVSQNPRHKITKRGQNVTFRCDPISEHNRLYWYRQTLGQGPEFLTYFQNEAQLEKSRLLSDRFSAERPKGSFSTLEIQRTEQGDSAMYLCASSLDRTGLYGYTFGSGTRLTVV.

J is TRBJ1-2 and V is TRBV10-3; maybe TRBD1 (5 bases). V was pared by 0 bases and J by 4 bases, with 12 bases between. The CDR3 length is 15 residues. Germline V gives CDR1 ENHRY, CDR2 SYGVKD. In DNA, the CDR3 is TGTGCCATCAGTGAGTCTGGCAGGGATGGCTATGGCTACACCTTC. It encodes CAISESGRDGYGYTF.

The genes are TRBV19 and TRBJ1-1; 7 bases agree with TRBD1. The ends lost 4 bases at V and 8 bases at J; junction bases unmatched: 10. The CDR3 totals 14 residues. The V gene's germline CDR1 is LNHDA and CDR2 SQIVND (reference sequence). The CDR3 nucleotides read TGTGCCAGTAGTAGGGCGACAGGGACCGCCGAAGCTTTCTTT. It yields the protein CASSRATGTAEAFF.

This clone was seen once. This chain connects TRBV5-4 to TRBJ2-2; the match to TRBD1 covers 8 bases. The CDR3 is made up of 15 amino acids. V lost 1 base and J lost 5; bases outside the gene matches: 4. Germline lookup yields CDR1 SGHNT and CDR2 YYREEE (reference sequence). CDR3 region: CASSLYQGATGELFF. The CDR3 DNA sequence: TGTGCCAGCAGCTTGTATCAGGGGGCAACCGGGGAGCTGTTTTTT.

This chain connects TRBV6-2 or TRBV6-3 to TRBJ2-7; 7 nucleotides align to TRBD1. CDR1 MNHEY and CDR2 SVGEGT come from the germline V gene. V gave up 6 bases and J gave up 0 bases; unmatched junction bases: 8. The CDR3 is 15 amino acids. The CDR3 DNA reads as TGTGCCAGCAGCCGAACCGGGACAGACTCCTACGAGCAGTACTTC. Its protein product is CASSRTGTDSYEQYF.

The genes are TRBV5-6 and TRBJ1-1, with 10 bases lining up with TRBD1. The CDR3 is made up of 14 amino acids. J lost 1 base, V lost 6 bases, and 3 bases had no gene match. Germline CDR1 is SGHDT and CDR2 is YYEEEE. CDR3 sequence (DNA): TGTGCCAGCACCAGGGACAGGGGGAACACTGAAGCTTTCTTT. It specifies CASTRDRGNTEAFF.

The CDR3 here is CASSRDRVGEQYF. CDR3 in DNA: TGTGCCAGCAGCCGTGACAGGGTTGGGGAGCAGTACTTC. The chain couples TRBV14 to TRBJ2-7, with 7 bases aligning to TRBD1. V shed 4 bases, J shed 7 bases, and the junction held 7 bases outside the gene matches. The germline CDR1 and CDR2 sequences are SGHDN and FVKESK. The CDR3 runs to 13 residues.

The chain is built from TRBV11-3 and TRBJ2-2; 8 bases fit TRBD2. Losses at the gene ends were 5 bases for V and 6 bases for J; bases not matched to a gene: 2. Per the germline V gene, CDR1 is SGHNT and CDR2 is YENEEA. The CDR3 covers 13 residues. DNA for the CDR3: TGTGCCAGCAGCGGGACTAGTGCCGGGGAGCTGTTTTTT. It yields the protein CASSGTSAGELFF.